The present entry profiles one TCR beta chain with its context. These data come from a study of CD8+ T cells in alopecia areata. This CDR3 contains 15 residues. V lost 5 bases and J lost 0; bases outside the gene matches: 6. The germline V gene encodes CDR1 SGHVS and CDR2 FQNEAQ. The treatment was: oral pan-JAK inhibitor, 5-10 mg twice daily. Once RNA had been extracted, it was reverse transcribed into cDNA to act as the sequencing template. Clones were read by immunoSEQ multiplex PCR, and TCRdb kept only the in-frame ones, dropping some. There are about 120,000 clones in the sample; about 50% occur only once, and approximately 0.46% lies in the top ten.

This chain connects TRBV7-8 to TRBJ1-2; 7 positions agree with TRBD1. The receptor was isolated from a human donor with alopecia areata. The sample in question was CD4+ T cells sorted from blood, obtained at week 4, from a patient treated with tofacitinib. Here the CDR3 reads CASSPRQGANYGYTF. The CDR3 DNA sequence: TGTGCCAGCAGCCCCCGACAGGGCGCTAACTATGGCTACACCTTC.